Listed below are T cell receptor beta chains from one sample, sequenced in a study of identical twins. TCRdb used MiXCR to reprocess the 5' RACE reads, holding one entry per CDR3 protein. The sample lists roughly 200,000 distinct CDR3 sequences; 15% to 20% were seen once. These data also featured in a second study, about T cells expressing NK-cell markers.

The material sequenced was CD8+ T cells sorted from blood. These receptors were obtained from a young woman in good health. The CDR3 runs from the conserved cysteine through the conserved F or W. Each record gives: D gene, J gene, clone size, V gene, CDR3 protein, CDR3 DNA. A D gene is named only where the DNA matches it firmly. Expanded clones get a size class; other rows say once, few or many, or leave the size out.

TRBD1 | TRBJ1-2 | . | TRBV30 | CAWSFLDRDDGYTF | TGTGCCTGGAGTTTTCTTGACAGGGACGATGGCTACACCTTC
. | TRBJ2-7 | few | TRBV27 | CASSSGVSSYEQYF | TGTGCCAGCAGTTCAGGGGTGAGCTCCTACGAGCAGTACTTC
. | TRBJ1-2 | . | TRBV6-2/TRBV6-3 | CASSLTYIGNYGYTF | TGTGCCAGCAGCCTCACGTATATCGGGAATTATGGCTACACCTTC
. | TRBJ1-1 | . | TRBV7-9 | CASSLPAGTNTEAFF | TGTGCCAGCAGCTTACCGGCGGGTACGAACACTGAAGCTTTCTTT
TRBD1 | TRBJ1-5 | . | TRBV15 | CATSSQGAGQPQHF | TGTGCCACCAGCAGTCAGGGGGCCGGGCAGCCCCAGCATTTT
. | TRBJ2-7 | . | TRBV6-2/TRBV6-3 | CATRDGTYEQYF | TGTGCCACCAGGGACGGCACCTACGAGCAGTACTTC
. | TRBJ1-6 | few | TRBV7-9 | CASSPGPANSPLHF | TGTGCCAGCAGCCCGGGACCAGCGAATTCACCCCTCCACTTT
TRBD2 | TRBJ2-1 | few | TRBV7-6 | CASSLNRGGSAEQFF | TGTGCCAGCAGCTTAAATCGCGGGGGATCGGCTGAGCAGTTCTTC
. | TRBJ1-5 | . | TRBV6-5 | CASSSFKGVNQPQHF | TGTGCCAGCAGTTCGTTTAAGGGGGTCAATCAGCCCCAGCATTTT
. | TRBJ2-2 | . | TRBV27 | CASSLVGGALTGELFF | TGTGCCAGCAGTTTAGTTGGCGGGGCGCTCACCGGGGAGCTGTTTTTT
TRBD2 | TRBJ2-7 | . | TRBV10-3 | CAISEGAGATYEQYF | TGTGCCATCAGTGAGGGAGCGGGGGCTACCTACGAGCAGTACTTC
. | TRBJ2-1 | . | TRBV12-3/TRBV12-4 | CASSSPNNEQFF | TGTGCCAGCAGTTCACCAAACAATGAGCAGTTCTTC
TRBD1 | TRBJ1-1 | few | TRBV10-2 | CASSERGLRGQVNTEAFF | TGCGCCAGCAGTGAGCGGGGGTTAAGAGGACAGGTGAACACTGAAGCTTTCTTT
. | TRBJ2-3 | . | TRBV19 | CASHLPRGSDTQYF | TGTGCCAGCCATTTACCCAGGGGATCAGATACGCAGTATTTT
. | TRBJ1-5 | few | TRBV6-2/TRBV6-3 | CASSYSRKPLETTNQPQHF | TGTGCCAGCAGTTACTCGAGAAAACCTCTCGAGACTACCAATCAGCCCCAGCATTTT
. | TRBJ2-1 | . | TRBV4-3 | CASSQVSGAQRQFF | TGCGCCAGCAGCCAAGTCTCGGGGGCCCAGAGGCAGTTCTTC
TRBD2 | TRBJ2-1 | few | TRBV6-1 | CASSRPAGDYNEQFF | TGTGCCAGCAGTAGGCCGGCGGGGGACTACAATGAGCAGTTCTTC
TRBD2 | TRBJ2-5 | once | TRBV3-1 | CASSDRLAGETQYF | TGTGCCAGCAGCGATAGACTAGCAGGAGAGACCCAGTACTTC
. | TRBJ2-7 | . | TRBV12-5 | CASGLGGDPYEQYF | TGTGCTAGTGGTCTAGGGGGGGACCCCTACGAGCAGTACTTC
TRBD1 | TRBJ1-2 | . | TRBV6-4 | CASSGTGNGYTF | TGTGCCAGCAGTGGGACAGGGAATGGCTACACCTTC
TRBD2 | TRBJ2-7 | . | TRBV29-1 | CSVEDPSGMYEQYF | TGCAGCGTTGAAGATCCTAGCGGGATGTACGAGCAGTACTTC
TRBD1 | TRBJ2-5 | . | TRBV5-8 | CASSSLVTGGAETQYF | TGTGCCAGCAGCTCGCTCGTGACAGGGGGTGCGGAGACCCAGTACTTC
. | TRBJ2-1 | . | TRBV27 | CASGRAPRSIYNEQFF | TGTGCCAGTGGAAGGGCTCCGCGGTCCATATACAATGAGCAGTTCTTC
. | TRBJ1-2 | . | TRBV10-2 | CASSESARISYGYTF | TGCGCCAGCAGTGAGTCGGCCAGAATTTCCTATGGCTACACCTTC
. | TRBJ2-1 | . | TRBV9 | CASSKGLYNEQFF | TGTGCCAGCAGCAAGGGACTCTACAATGAGCAGTTCTTC
. | TRBJ2-3 | . | TRBV7-9 | CASSLLDTQYF | TGTGCCAGCAGCTTATTGGATACGCAGTATTTT
TRBD2 | TRBJ2-2 | few | TRBV27 | CASSFLAGVGGELFF | TGTGCCAGCAGTTTCCTAGCGGGAGTAGGCGGGGAGCTGTTTTTT
. | TRBJ2-5 | few | TRBV4-1 | CASSQFQETQYF | TGCGCCAGCAGCCAGTTTCAAGAGACCCAGTACTTC
TRBD2 | TRBJ2-1 | few | TRBV12-3/TRBV12-4 | CASGTTSSSYNEQFF | TGTGCCAGCGGGACTACCTCGAGCTCCTACAATGAGCAGTTCTTC
. | TRBJ2-5 | . | TRBV5-1 | CASSLVGLQQETQYF | TGCGCCAGCAGCTTGGTTGGGTTGCAGCAAGAGACCCAGTACTTC
TRBD2 | TRBJ2-1 | . | TRBV12-5 | CASGLVGGLAGLERNEQFF | TGTGCTAGTGGTCTTGTGGGGGGACTAGCGGGATTAGAGCGCAATGAGCAGTTCTTC
TRBD1 | TRBJ1-1 | . | TRBV5-6 | CASSREGQGRGTEAFF | TGTGCCAGCAGCAGAGAGGGACAGGGGAGGGGAACTGAAGCTTTCTTT
. | TRBJ1-1 | . | TRBV12-5 | CASGPGVGDTEAFF | TGTGCTAGTGGTCCAGGGGTTGGGGACACTGAAGCTTTCTTT
. | TRBJ2-3 | . | TRBV9 | CASSAPGRSDTQYF | TGTGCCAGCAGCGCCCCGGGACGATCAGATACGCAGTATTTT
TRBD2 | TRBJ2-5 | many | TRBV12-3/TRBV12-4 | CASSLVSGGAETQYF | TGTGCCAGCAGTTTAGTTAGCGGGGGGGCGGAGACCCAGTACTTC
TRBD1 | TRBJ2-1 | . | TRBV9 | CASSPSRDRGPWNEQFF | TGTGCCAGCAGCCCAAGTCGAGACAGGGGGCCTTGGAATGAGCAGTTCTTC
. | TRBJ1-5 | . | TRBV20-1 | CSARDISNQPQHF | TGCAGTGCTCGGGACATTAGCAATCAGCCCCAGCATTTT
TRBD1 | TRBJ2-7 | . | TRBV9 | CASSVTGTEGDEQYF | TGTGCCAGCAGCGTCACCGGGACAGAAGGAGACGAGCAGTACTTC
. | TRBJ1-3 | . | TRBV12-3/TRBV12-4 | CATQGNTIYF | TGTGCCACCCAAGGGAACACCATATATTTT
. | TRBJ2-7 | . | TRBV5-1 | CASRRGSGEQYF | TGCGCCAGCAGGCGGGGATCGGGCGAGCAGTACTTC
TRBD2 | TRBJ2-3 | . | TRBV7-6 | CASSSSGKSDTQYF | TGTGCCAGCAGCTCCAGCGGGAAGTCAGATACGCAGTATTTT
. | TRBJ1-1 | . | TRBV6-6 | CASSGRNTEAFF | TGTGCCAGCTCAGGGAGGAACACTGAAGCTTTCTTT